These T cell receptor beta chains were read from a single sample in a study of cytomegalovirus exposure and HLA in healthy donors. TCRdb keeps only in-frame clones here, not all; method: immunoSEQ multiplex PCR. Of roughly 200,000 clones in the sample, over 80% were seen once. The sequencing input was PBMCs. Source of these receptors: a boy aged 2 to 10 in good health and CMV-seronegative. Each CDR3 is given with its conserved first and last residue. D genes are given only for firm matches. For some rows the clone size is stated as once, few or many, or as a class when expanded; others skip it.

CDR3aa: CASSVAPEVVPGELFF
CDR3nt: TGTGCCAGCAGCGTAGCTCCAGAGGTAGTTCCCGGGGAGCTGTTTTTT
abundance: .
v_gene: TRBV9
j_gene: TRBJ2-2
d_gene: .

CDR3aa: CASSTDRGHYEQYF
CDR3nt: TGTGCCAGCAGTACGGACAGGGGGCATTACGAGCAGTACTTC
abundance: .
v_gene: TRBV27
j_gene: TRBJ2-7
d_gene: TRBD1

CDR3aa: CASSWDRGWQYF
CDR3nt: TGTGCCAGCAGCTGGGACAGGGGATGGCAGTATTTT
abundance: .
v_gene: TRBV7-9
j_gene: TRBJ2-3
d_gene: TRBD1

CDR3aa: CASSLGQGDEKLFF
CDR3nt: TGCGCCAGCAGCTTGGGACAGGGGGATGAAAAACTGTTTTTT
abundance: .
v_gene: TRBV5-1
j_gene: TRBJ1-4
d_gene: TRBD1

CDR3aa: CASSSDRPSEQYF
CDR3nt: TGTGCCAGCAGCTCCGACAGGCCCTCCGAGCAGTACTTC
abundance: .
v_gene: TRBV7-6
j_gene: TRBJ2-7
d_gene: .

CDR3aa: CASTLTGGYEQYF
CDR3nt: TGTGCCAGCACCTTGACAGGGGGATACGAGCAGTACTTC
abundance: .
v_gene: TRBV5-6
j_gene: TRBJ2-7
d_gene: TRBD1

CDR3aa: CSVVREGEKLFF
CDR3nt: TGCAGCGTTGTCAGGGAAGGTGAAAAACTGTTTTTT
abundance: .
v_gene: TRBV29-1
j_gene: TRBJ1-4
d_gene: .

CDR3aa: CASSITSSYNEQFF
CDR3nt: TGTGCCAGTAGTATTACCAGCTCCTACAATGAGCAGTTCTTC
abundance: .
v_gene: TRBV19
j_gene: TRBJ2-1
d_gene: .

CDR3aa: CASSVQVTYEQYF
CDR3nt: TGTGCCAGCAGTGTCCAGGTCACCTACGAGCAGTACTTC
abundance: .
v_gene: TRBV6-1
j_gene: TRBJ2-7
d_gene: .

CDR3aa: CASTRQGNTEAFF
CDR3nt: TGTGCCAGCACCCGACAGGGGAACACTGAAGCTTTCTTT
abundance: .
v_gene: TRBV6-6
j_gene: TRBJ1-1
d_gene: TRBD1

CDR3aa: CASSINPYDRGQVDTQYF
CDR3nt: TGTGCCAGTAGTATCAACCCCTACGACAGGGGGCAAGTAGATACGCAGTATTTT
abundance: .
v_gene: TRBV19
j_gene: TRBJ2-3
d_gene: TRBD1

CDR3aa: CASSVRDRAPIYEQYF
CDR3nt: TGTGCCAGCAGCGTCCGGGACAGGGCGCCGATCTACGAGCAGTACTTC
abundance: .
v_gene: TRBV7-9
j_gene: TRBJ2-7
d_gene: TRBD1

CDR3aa: CASSPGGGNQPQHF
CDR3nt: TGTGCCAGCAGCCCAGGAGGGGGCAATCAGCCCCAGCATTTT
abundance: .
v_gene: TRBV6-1
j_gene: TRBJ1-5
d_gene: .

CDR3aa: CASSLEFGTSNNEQFF
CDR3nt: TGCGCCAGCAGCTTGGAATTTGGGACTAGTAACAATGAGCAGTTCTTC
abundance: .
v_gene: TRBV5-1
j_gene: TRBJ2-1
d_gene: TRBD2

CDR3aa: CASSVRQTNTEAFF
CDR3nt: TGTGCCAGCAGTGTCCGACAGACGAACACTGAAGCTTTCTTT
abundance: .
v_gene: TRBV2
j_gene: TRBJ1-1
d_gene: .

CDR3aa: CASSSLAGNEQYF
CDR3nt: TGTGCCAGCAGCTCTTTAGCGGGAAACGAGCAGTACTTC
abundance: once
v_gene: TRBV11-2
j_gene: TRBJ2-7
d_gene: TRBD2

CDR3aa: CSVDDGGSSYEQYF
CDR3nt: TGCAGCGTTGATGATGGGGGCAGCTCCTACGAGCAGTACTTC
abundance: .
v_gene: TRBV29-1
j_gene: TRBJ2-7
d_gene: .

CDR3aa: CATSMGGSSYEQYF
CDR3nt: TGTGCCACCTCGATGGGGGGGAGCTCCTACGAGCAGTACTTC
abundance: .
v_gene: TRBV15
j_gene: TRBJ2-7
d_gene: TRBD2

CDR3aa: CSAGLAGSTDTQYF
CDR3nt: TGCAGCGCTGGACTAGCGGGAAGCACAGATACGCAGTATTTT
abundance: .
v_gene: TRBV29-1
j_gene: TRBJ2-3
d_gene: TRBD2

CDR3aa: CASSLPSGSPGGELFF
CDR3nt: TGTGCCAGCAGCTTGCCTAGCGGGAGCCCCGGCGGGGAGCTGTTTTTT
abundance: .
v_gene: TRBV5-4
j_gene: TRBJ2-2
d_gene: TRBD2

CDR3aa: CASSLATSSYEQYF
CDR3nt: TGTGCCAGCAGCCTGGCGACTAGCTCCTACGAGCAGTACTTC
abundance: .
v_gene: TRBV7-2
j_gene: TRBJ2-7
d_gene: .

CDR3aa: CASSLGTGGGDTQYF
CDR3nt: TGTGCCAGCAGTTTAGGGACAGGGGGTGGAGATACGCAGTATTTT
abundance: .
v_gene: TRBV27
j_gene: TRBJ2-3
d_gene: TRBD1

CDR3aa: CASSGLGGPGNTIYF
CDR3nt: TGTGCCAGCAGTGGCCTCGGGGGTCCTGGAAACACCATATATTTT
abundance: .
v_gene: TRBV25-1
j_gene: TRBJ1-3
d_gene: .

CDR3aa: CASSLWSQVQGETQYF
CDR3nt: TGTGCCAGCAGTTTATGGTCTCAGGTACAGGGGGAGACCCAGTACTTC
abundance: .
v_gene: TRBV28
j_gene: TRBJ2-5
d_gene: TRBD1

CDR3aa: CASSVEGGSTDTQYF
CDR3nt: TGTGCCAGCAGCGTAGAAGGCGGGAGCACAGATACGCAGTATTTT
abundance: .
v_gene: TRBV9
j_gene: TRBJ2-3
d_gene: .

CDR3aa: CASRPRSSRPDTQYF
CDR3nt: TGTGCCAGCAGACCGAGATCCTCACGCCCAGATACGCAGTATTTT
abundance: .
v_gene: TRBV27
j_gene: TRBJ2-3
d_gene: .

CDR3aa: CAYGQGGSQPQHF
CDR3nt: TGTGCCTACGGACAGGGAGGATCTCAGCCCCAGCATTTT
abundance: few
v_gene: TRBV30
j_gene: TRBJ1-5
d_gene: TRBD1

CDR3aa: CASFDRVDGYTF
CDR3nt: TGTGCCAGCTTTGACAGGGTCGACGGCTACACCTTC
abundance: once
v_gene: TRBV5-4
j_gene: TRBJ1-2
d_gene: TRBD1

CDR3aa: CASSKVSEGATEAFF
CDR3nt: TGTGCCAGCAGCAAAGTCTCGGAGGGGGCCACTGAAGCTTTCTTT
abundance: .
v_gene: TRBV21-1
j_gene: TRBJ1-1
d_gene: .

CDR3aa: CASSLELGTGELFF
CDR3nt: TGTGCCAGCAGCTTAGAACTAGGCACCGGGGAGCTGTTTTTT
abundance: .
v_gene: TRBV13
j_gene: TRBJ2-2
d_gene: .

CDR3aa: CASSVPGPGADTQYF
CDR3nt: TGTGCCAGCAGCGTTCCGGGGCCAGGGGCAGATACGCAGTATTTT
abundance: .
v_gene: TRBV9
j_gene: TRBJ2-3
d_gene: .

CDR3aa: CASSIGTAPPYEQYF
CDR3nt: TGTGCCAGTAGTATCGGGACTGCACCGCCCTACGAGCAGTACTTC
abundance: .
v_gene: TRBV19
j_gene: TRBJ2-7
d_gene: .

CDR3aa: CASMKVQTNQPQHF
CDR3nt: TGTGCCAGCATGAAGGTACAGACGAATCAGCCCCAGCATTTT
abundance: .
v_gene: TRBV6-1
j_gene: TRBJ1-5
d_gene: .

CDR3aa: CASTTSGRDNEQFF
CDR3nt: TGTGCCAGCACCACTAGCGGGAGGGACAATGAGCAGTTCTTC
abundance: .
v_gene: TRBV6-5
j_gene: TRBJ2-1
d_gene: TRBD2

CDR3aa: CSVTGFNTEAFF
CDR3nt: TGCAGCGTTACAGGGTTCAACACTGAAGCTTTCTTT
abundance: .
v_gene: TRBV29-1
j_gene: TRBJ1-1
d_gene: .

CDR3aa: CASSPRSYNEQFF
CDR3nt: TGTGCCAGCAGCCCTAGGTCCTACAATGAGCAGTTCTTC
abundance: .
v_gene: TRBV13
j_gene: TRBJ2-1
d_gene: .

CDR3aa: CASSLGLAGGHNEQFF
CDR3nt: TGTGCCAGCAGCCTTGGACTAGCGGGGGGGCACAATGAGCAGTTCTTC
abundance: .
v_gene: TRBV5-6
j_gene: TRBJ2-1
d_gene: TRBD2

CDR3aa: CSVTGDSGNTIYF
CDR3nt: TGCAGCGTCACAGGGGACTCTGGAAACACCATATATTTT
abundance: .
v_gene: TRBV29-1
j_gene: TRBJ1-3
d_gene: TRBD1

CDR3aa: CASSDGTGRGEKLFF
CDR3nt: TGTGCCAGCAGCGACGGGACAGGGAGAGGCGAAAAACTGTTTTTT
abundance: .
v_gene: TRBV7-9
j_gene: TRBJ1-4
d_gene: TRBD1

CDR3aa: CASRSSETQYF
CDR3nt: TGTGCCAGCAGGTCTTCGGAGACCCAGTACTTC
abundance: .
v_gene: TRBV5-4
j_gene: TRBJ2-5
d_gene: .

CDR3aa: CAWSVLSGRAYEQYF
CDR3nt: TGTGCCTGGAGTGTACTTAGCGGGAGGGCCTACGAGCAGTACTTC
abundance: .
v_gene: TRBV30
j_gene: TRBJ2-7
d_gene: TRBD2

CDR3aa: CASSQGAARELFF
CDR3nt: TGTGCCAGCAGCCAGGGTGCGGCCCGGGAGCTGTTTTTT
abundance: .
v_gene: TRBV7-2
j_gene: TRBJ2-2
d_gene: .